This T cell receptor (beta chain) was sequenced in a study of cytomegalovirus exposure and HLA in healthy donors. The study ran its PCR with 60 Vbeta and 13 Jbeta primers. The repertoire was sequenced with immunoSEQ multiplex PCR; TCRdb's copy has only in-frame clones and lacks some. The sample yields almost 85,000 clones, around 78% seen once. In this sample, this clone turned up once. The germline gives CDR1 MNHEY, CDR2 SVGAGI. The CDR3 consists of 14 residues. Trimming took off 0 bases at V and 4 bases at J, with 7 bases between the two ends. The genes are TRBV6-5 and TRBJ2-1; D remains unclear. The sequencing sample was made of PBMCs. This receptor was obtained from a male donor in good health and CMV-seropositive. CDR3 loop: CASSYSRVYNEQFF. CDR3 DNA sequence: TGTGCCAGCAGTTACTCGAGAGTTTACAATGAGCAGTTCTTC.